These 10 T cell receptor beta chains share one sample of origin, sequenced in a study of blood T cell repertoires in COVID-19 (dated by TCRdb to 2018 to 2021). Libraries were prepared through the immunoSEQ multiplex PCR assay. The clones in this table, taken by TCRdb from immuneACCESS, are in-frame only. Not every clone is retained; where verified, under half of the shortfall comes from an unresolved V gene, and the cause of the rest is unknown. Present in this sample are more than 150,000 clones, roughly nine tenths of which were seen just once. The ten largest clones capture approximately 0.5% of the sample. Sample: peripheral blood. The origin of the receptors is a man over 45 with acute or convalescent COVID-19.

V is TRBV3-1 (or the pseudogene TRBV3-2) and J is TRBJ1-2; D is unresolved. Trimming left V 3 bases short and J 1 base short, with 6 bases between. This CDR3 has 13 amino acids. Germline CDR1 is LGHDT and CDR2 is YNNKEL (reference sequence). CDR3 in DNA: TGTGCCAGCAGCCACTCTGTTAACTATGGCTACACCTTC. Protein sequence: CASSHSVNYGYTF.

The chain uses TRBV27 and TRBJ2-1; 12 bases align to TRBD2. Trimming at V came to 0 bases and at J to 6 bases, leaving 15 bases not matched to a gene. CDR1 is MNHEY, CDR2 SMNVEV, per germline (reference sequence). This CDR3 comprises 20 residues. This chain's CDR3 is CASSLSSRRTSGRFANEQFF. In DNA form, the CDR3 reads TGTGCCAGCAGTTTATCGAGCCGCCGAACTAGCGGGAGGTTTGCCAATGAGCAGTTCTTC.

The chain is built from TRBV28 and TRBJ2-3, with TRBD1 as a possible D gene (5 bases). This CDR3 spans 15 amino acids. Trimming removed 7 bases at V and 0 bases at J, with 14 bases between. Per the germline V gene, CDR1 is MDHEN and CDR2 is SYDVKM. CDR3 region: CASMTAPASTDTQYF. Here the CDR3 DNA reads TGTGCCAGCATGACAGCTCCGGCGAGCACAGATACGCAGTATTTT.

The chain employs TRBV2 and TRBJ2-5; D is ambiguous. The V end lost 2 bases, the J end lost 11 bases, and 3 bases lay between the germline ends. The CDR3 length is 9 residues. Germline-derived CDR1 and CDR2 are SNHLY and FYNNEI. The CDR3 sequence is CASSEPQYF. In nucleotides, the CDR3 is TGTGCCAGCAGTGAACCGCAGTACTTC.

This chain uses TRBV27 with TRBJ2-1; 8 bases map to TRBD2. The junction had 10 bases not matched to a gene; V was cut back by 3 bases and J by 9 bases. Germline CDR1 reads MNHEY; CDR2 reads SMNVEV (reference sequence). This CDR3 has 15 residues. This chain's CDR3 is CASSFSSGSFSEQFF. The DNA for the CDR3 is TGTGCCAGCAGTTTTTCGAGCGGGAGCTTTAGTGAGCAGTTCTTC.

The chain has TRBV18 and TRBJ1-3; 7 bases are shared with TRBD1. CDR3 size: 16 residues. Germline-derived CDR1 and CDR2 are KGHSH and LQKENI. With V trimmed by 5 bases and J by 4 bases, 11 bases remained unmatched. The CDR3 DNA follows: TGTGCCAGCTCAAAAACCCGGGACAGTCTAGGAAACACCATATATTTT. Translated: CASSKTRDSLGNTIYF.

This clone came up once. V is TRBV19 and J is TRBJ1-4; no firm D call. From germline, CDR1 is LNHDA and CDR2 SQIVND (reference sequence). CDR3 length equals 17 residues. V was clipped by 5 bases and J by 1 base, with 17 bases between them. In nucleotides, the CDR3 is TGTGCCAGTAGTCGAACCGATGGAGTAGAAACTAATGAAAAACTGTTTTTT. Translating gives CASSRTDGVETNEKLFF.

The CDR3 DNA reads as TGTGCCAGCAGCCCCCGGACTAGCGGGGAGGGCACCGGGGAGCTGTTTTTT. Amino acids: CASSPRTSGEGTGELFF. The chain has TRBV9 and TRBJ2-2; 12 nucleotides match TRBD2. The germline gives CDR1 SGDLS, CDR2 YYNGEE. The CDR3 consists of 17 residues. Losses at the gene ends were 4 bases for V and 4 bases for J; bases not matched to a gene: 8.

The chain couples TRBV28 to TRBJ1-2; TRBD1 matches 8 bases. The CDR3 contains 18 residues. V shed 4 bases, J shed 5 bases, and the junction held 18 bases outside the gene matches. Germline CDR1 and CDR2: MDHEN and SYDVKM. This chain's CDR3 is CASSSVYSGGTGGYGYTF. The DNA of the CDR3 is TGTGCCAGCAGTTCCGTCTACTCCGGGGGGACAGGAGGATATGGCTACACCTTC.

About this clone itself: The sample contains more than one DNA sequence encoding this CDR3. The rearrangement joins TRBV19 to TRBJ1-5; the D gene is possibly TRBD1 (5 bases). This CDR3 contains 14 residues. Trimming removed 2 bases from V and 4 bases from J, with 9 bases in between. From germline, CDR1 is LNHDA and CDR2 SQIVND (reference sequence). The CDR3 sequence: CASSITGGNQPQHF. DNA for the CDR3: TGTGCCAGTAGTATAACGGGGGGAAATCAGCCCCAGCATTTT. Full variable domain (remainder filled in from reference TRBV19 and TRBJ1-5): DGGITQSPKYLFRKEGQNVTLSCEQNLNHDAMYWYRQDPGQGLRLIYYSQIVNDFQKGDIAEGYSVSREKKESFPLTVTSAQKNPTAFYLCASSITGGNQPQHFGDGTRLSIL.